Listed here is a single TCR beta chain. Which antigen it targets is not known. No much larger clone exists at a distance of one base, and base qualities are not known. From the germline V gene, CDR1 is SGHRS and CDR2 is YFSETQ. Including cysteine and phenylalanine, the CDR3 has 13 amino acids. The kept DNA is CDR3 alone, 39 bases in frame from the first base. Relative to germline, V is 4 bases shorter and J is 6 bases shorter, with 13 bases between their ends. In total, 666 healthy bone marrow donors made up the cohort. At the time of sampling, all cohort members were nominally healthy, though unrecorded immune exposures were likely present. The donor was CMV seronegative and belonged to the group of more than 300 seronegative cohort members. A peripheral blood sample was collected from each donor, and TCR beta sequencing was performed on peripheral blood mononuclear cells. Genomic DNA was extracted from the blood cell samples with the Qiagen DNeasy Blood Extraction Kit.

The source of the sample is a study of cytomegalovirus exposure and HLA in healthy donors (dated by TCRdb to 2017 to 2019). Describing the broader study: An earlier analysis of 587 of the donors reported 250 to 300 Gb of sequence data and more than 90 million unique TCR beta sequences from about 200 million T cells. An early release that covered approximately 600 HLA-typed donors contained about 300 gigabases of sequencing data and some 87 million unique TCR sequences. High-throughput TCR immunosequencing, statistical association of individual TCRs with disease status, and machine learning were combined to predict cytomegalovirus infection status. Rather than drawing on any new phenotypic data, the later analysis identified candidate immune exposures from TCR beta sequences and the way those sequences occurred across donors. The T cell repertoires of some 670 subjects were profiled by immunosequencing and related to cytomegalovirus serostatus. Donor age, sex, ethnicity and CMV serostatus were compiled together with the repertoire data. On average, approximately 250,000 unique TCR beta nucleotide sequences were sequenced per donor among a few hundred genotyped donors of the cohort, with roughly 18% of those sequences being non-productive. To study patterns of TCR occurrence, a later analysis re-analyzed previously published TCR beta repertoires from 550 to 800 donors and added high-resolution HLA genotyping. The number of typed donors differed by locus: about 620-640 for A, B, C, DRB1 and DQB1; about 520 for DQA1; 606 for DPA1; and about 450 for DPB1. Every discovery cohort repertoire had been produced on one sequencing platform. To decide whether each TCR beta V gene segment behaved as functional or pseudogenic, an earlier analysis of nearly 600 of the donors relied on high-throughput TCR beta sequencing. In a later genetic analysis, genome-wide SNP genotypes for 398 of the 666 donors were used, and that subset was treated as a discovery cohort. A handful of DR-DQ haplotypes were handled as single units for association and clustering because linkage in the cohort was strong. HLA typing included class I and class II loci at four-digit resolution. The study aimed to test whether cataloging public T cell receptors could reveal signatures of past pathogen exposure. A separate validation cohort of some 130 different subjects was used in addition to the approximately 700-subject first cohort. Among the 398 genotyped donors, approximately 82% belonged to the genetic ancestry cluster associated with self-reported Caucasian donors.

Study-wide conclusions, independent of this receptor: A further reported finding was that TCR beta sequences accurately predicted the HLA-A and HLA-B alleles for most subjects in the first cohort. In a later analysis, around 15,000 TCR beta sequences were associated with specific HLA alleles at a false discovery rate of 0.05. When HLA alleles, especially DR and DQ, strongly co-occurred, attributing TCR associations to individual alleles was difficult. A total of 150 or so TCR beta chains were listed by the study as associated with cytomegalovirus. In a later analysis, HLA-associated TCR beta chains were found to be more clonally expanded and to have lower generation probabilities than equally common non-associated chains. A group of highly shared sequence variants was considered likely to be a technical artifact of the sequencing pipeline. Presence/absence analyses assumed roughly uniform sequencing depth across donors, an assumption that may not hold. CMV serostatus was the only immune exposure information available for the cohort. Cytomegalovirus status was reported to be diagnosed by the classifier with high specificity and sensitivity in both the original and validation cohorts. According to a later analysis, most CMV-associated TCR beta chains appeared to be HLA-restricted, and the HLA associations seemed to be driven largely by CMV exposure. In vitro tests confirmed that a few of the cytomegalovirus-associated TCR beta chains recognize cytomegalovirus antigens. Linkage disequilibrium might explain the correlated functional status among segregating V segments, but an unknown experimental factor could not be excluded. In an earlier analysis of around 600 of the donors, most TCR beta V segments appeared in productive rearrangements about 90% or about 30% of the time, broadly matching IMGT annotations. This cohort had only TCR beta chains sequenced, and the lack of alpha or paired-chain data limited which features could be detected. In a later analysis, TCR association rates were found to vary across HLA loci, with the most associated TCRs seen for DRB1 alleles and the fewest for HLA-C alleles. Because some donors lacked HLA typing at each locus, the association tests relied only on the typed subset. Because counts were too low, about 18 rarely observed V segments, including chromosome 9 orphons, were left out of the earlier analysis of several hundred of the donors. In a later analysis, several top co-occurrence clusters were reported to appear linked to parvovirus B19, influenza, CMV and Epstein-Barr virus. V-gene and J-gene trimming of TCR beta chains was associated with a missense DCLRE1C variant in a later genetic analysis, and the association was replicated in an independent cohort. According to a later genetic analysis, donors in an Asian-associated ancestry cluster had fewer N-insertions in productive TCRs than the roughly 660-donor mean. While some public TCRs were present in many individuals, most TCR sequences turned up only very rarely across donors. According to the authors, the approach could potentially be generalized to other disease states and immunological phenotypes. Because the 87-base-pair reads could not distinguish some IMGT-functional V segments, including TRBV6-2 and TRBV6-3, those segments were excluded.

The library relied on the immunoSEQ multiplex PCR assay. For the multiplex PCR, a mixture combining 60 forward primers for TCR Vbeta segments and 13 reverse primers for TCR Jbeta segments was used. The CDR3 region of rearranged TCR beta genes was amplified from genomic DNA by a multiplex PCR assay. The Illumina HiSeq System was used to sequence the amplified TCR beta libraries as 87-base-pair reads. In the original analysis: Across the 670 or so repertoires, a later analysis counted some 80 million unique TCR beta chains, roughly 11 million of which were shared by at least two donors. Raw reads were error-corrected and collapsed into unique sequences by a nearest-neighbor algorithm in which closely related sequences were merged to remove PCR and sequencing errors. CDR3 sequences were aligned to IMGT reference sequences to assign V, D and J gene segments. For a sequence to be retained, a match of at least six nucleotides to both a V gene segment and a J gene segment was required. Rearrangements were classified as productive when the CDR3 lacked stop codons and remained in frame with V and J, and all other rearrangements were classified as non-productive. CDR3 was defined by IMGT convention, running from the second conserved V-encoded cysteine to the conserved J-encoded phenylalanine. The earlier analysis of 500 to 650 of the donors excluded any sequence lacking an unambiguous match to a single V gene segment. In an earlier analysis of 450 to 700 of the donors, V segments were called functional above 56.7% productive rearrangements and were called segregating when the between-donor standard deviation exceeded 5%. A statistical classification framework was built to diagnose cytomegalovirus status from the catalog of TCR beta chain sequences. In a later analysis, V and J genes were assigned by comparing TCR nucleotide sequences against IMGT/GENE-DB human TR gene sequences. A later analysis assigned CDR3 sequences and most-parsimonious VDJ recombination scenarios with the TCRdist pipeline. A later analysis defined each TCR beta chain by its CDR3 amino acid sequence plus V-gene family, and excluded reads lacking a unique V-gene family. As a way to deal with suspected cross-contamination and a sequencing artifact, a later analysis dropped 640 or so nucleotide sequences that were highly shared and had low generation probability. In a later analysis, a clonal expansion index was calculated for each public chain from normalized within-repertoire ranks of inferred template counts. Generation probabilities in a later analysis came from a VDJ recombination model fitted to out-of-frame rearrangements, and those results were checked against IGoR. In a later analysis, hypergeometric tests were used to score TCR-TCR, TCR-HLA and TCR-CMV co-occurrence, with a repertoire-size bias correction applied to TCR pairs. A later analysis estimated false discovery rates by permuting HLA or CMV assignments 20 times. In a later analysis, co-occurring TCRs were grouped using DBSCAN, with TCRdist sequence similarity added in when clustering inside HLA-allele-positive subsets. Repertoires with fewer than 30,000 or more than 120,000 public chains were left out of co-occurrence clustering, as were a handful of repertoires with anomalous nucleotide sharing. TCRdb took over this immuneACCESS table, retaining in-frame rearrangements with V and J assigned. Such tables are incomplete; in checked studies, under half of the missing clones stem from an unresolved V gene, and the remainder is unexplained. V and J calls and clone size follow that table, whereas D and trimming were derived from the DNA. For this sample the table gives some 200,000 clones, of which roughly 80% were detected only once. The ten largest account for under 0.25% of the sample.

Sequenced: PBMCs. The chain is assembled from TRBV5-1 and TRBJ1-1; TRBD1 is a weak D gene call, 6 bases matching. The receptor was derived from a girl aged 2 to 10 in good health and CMV-seronegative. The CDR3 reads CASSGVRQAEAFF. The nucleotide sequence is given as TGCGCCAGCAGCGGGGTTAGACAGGCTGAAGCTTTCTTT.